Each of the 29 T cell receptor beta chains below was sequenced from the same sample in a study of long-term antiretroviral therapy in people with HIV. Running of the v3.0 immunoSEQ assay took place at survey level. The method was immunoSEQ multiplex PCR; TCRdb's version includes in-frame clones alone and lacks a portion of them. The data contain 25,000 to 35,000 clones, just under 80% of them singletons. Sequenced material: unsorted PBMCs, taken 3.1 years after starting antiretroviral therapy. These receptor sequences come from a woman aged 45-59 years with HIV.

This clone has only a few counts. The V call is TRBV2, the J call TRBJ1-2, with D tentatively TRBD1 (5 bases). The ends were cut back, 6 bases at V and 8 bases at J, with 13 bases in the middle. Germline V gene data show CDR1 as SNHLY and CDR2 as FYNNEI. The CDR3 length is 12 residues. CDR3 in DNA: TGTGCCAGCAGGATAGGGGTATTAGGCTACACCTTC. Its protein is CASRIGVLGYTF.

This chain joins TRBV15 and TRBJ1-2; D gene uncertain. Germline loops: CDR1 LNHNV, CDR2 YYDKDF (reference sequence). Deletions cut 0 bases from V and 0 bases from J, with 5 bases between. There are 14 residues in the CDR3. The CDR3 loop is CATSREGANYGYTF. The CDR3 coding sequence is TGTGCCACCAGCAGAGAGGGTGCTAACTATGGCTACACCTTC.

This chain joins TRBV10-3 and TRBJ1-2, with 8 nucleotides matching TRBD1. The V segment lost 3 bases and the J segment 10 bases; nucleotides outside the gene matches: 10. This CDR3 comprises 14 residues. In germline, CDR1 is ENHRY, CDR2 SYGVKD. The chain's CDR3 is CAISDGTGRAHYTF. CDR3 DNA sequence: TGTGCCATCAGTGACGGGACAGGCCGGGCCCACTACACCTTC.

This clone was picked up a small number of times. The chain links TRBV15 to TRBJ2-1; maybe TRBD1 (6 bases). V lost 2 bases to trimming and J lost 5 bases, with 16 bases between them. This CDR3 is 16 amino acids long. Germline CDR1 LNHNV, CDR2 YYDKDF (reference sequence). The CDR3 loop is CATSRWTGTNNNEQFF. DNA for the CDR3: TGTGCCACCAGCAGATGGACCGGGACAAACAACAATGAGCAGTTCTTC.

V usage is TRBV5-6 and J usage is TRBJ2-5; TRBD2 matches 12 bases. Germline assignment: CDR1 SGHDT and CDR2 YYEEEE. The trim removed 5 bases at V and 5 bases at J, leaving 1 base unmatched. The CDR3 loop spans 13 amino acids. The CDR3 loop is CASSLAGGETQYF. CDR3 bases: TGTGCCAGCAGTCTAGCGGGGGGGGAGACCCAGTACTTC. Combining the CDR3 with reference TRBV5-6 and TRBJ2-5 gives the whole variable domain DAGVTQSPTHLIKTRGQQVTLRCSPKSGHDTVSWYQQALGQGPQFIFQYYEEEERQRGNFPDRFSGHQFPNYSSELNVNALLLGDSALYLCASSLAGGETQYFGPGTRLLVL.

This clone has just a few counts. This rearrangement joins TRBV7-2 to TRBJ1-2, with D perhaps TRBD1 (5 bases). Per germline, CDR1 SGHTA and CDR2 FQGNSA. The V gene lost 8 bases and the J gene lost 2 bases, with 12 bases spanning the gap. There are 13 residues in the CDR3. This CDR3 reads CASPLGGNYGYTF. DNA for the CDR3: TGTGCCAGCCCCTTGGGGGGGAACTATGGCTACACCTTC.

In its sample, this clone was seen a few times. The CDR3 DNA is TGTGCCAGTAGTAAACAGGGGTACGACGAGCAGTACGTC. It yields the protein CASSKQGYDEQYV. The chain joins TRBV19 to TRBJ2-7; 7 nucleotides align to TRBD1. The V and J ends lost 4 bases and 5 bases, in that order; junction bases with no gene match: 5. This CDR3 has 13 amino acids. The V gene's germline CDR1 is LNHDA and CDR2 SQIVND (reference sequence).

This clone was seen more than once but under ten times. The rearrangement joins TRBV7-9 to TRBJ1-1; maybe TRBD1 (5 bases). The CDR3 loop spans 12 amino acids. The V end lost 1 base, the J end lost 10 bases, and 10 bases lay between the germline ends. The germline V gene encodes CDR1 SEHNR and CDR2 FQNEAQ (reference sequence). Here the CDR3 reads CASSLDERGAFF. The DNA of the CDR3 is TGTGCCAGCAGCTTAGATGAGAGGGGAGCTTTCTTT.

This chain uses TRBV18 with TRBJ2-3; D ambiguous. V shed 2 bases and J shed 0 bases, with 6 bases lying between them. The CDR3 contains 14 residues. Germline V CDR1 and CDR2: KGHSH, LQKENI. CDR3 residues: CASSPTASTDTQYF. The DNA of the CDR3 is TGTGCCAGCTCACCAACGGCTAGCACAGATACGCAGTATTTT.

This chain links TRBV7-9 with TRBJ1-5; maybe TRBD1 (5 bases). The length of the CDR3 is 15 residues. V shed 4 bases and J shed 4 bases, with 14 bases lying between them. Germline values: CDR1 SEHNR, CDR2 FQNEAQ (reference sequence). CDR3 nucleotide sequence: TGTGCCAGCAGCTCACCGGGGGGAGGGAATCAGCCCCAGCATTTT. Protein product: CASSSPGGGNQPQHF.

The rearrangement uses TRBV4-1 and TRBJ1-4; 9 bases are a match to TRBD1. The germline V gene has CDR1 MGHRA and CDR2 YSYEKL. The CDR3 consists of 20 residues. V lost 0 bases, J lost 0 bases, and 11 bases stayed unmatched. CDR3 protein: CASSQDGWDRALATNEKLFF. In DNA form, the CDR3 reads TGCGCCAGCAGCCAAGATGGTTGGGACAGGGCCCTTGCAACTAATGAAAAACTGTTTTTT.

V and J are TRBV19 and TRBJ1-1; D gene ambiguous. The CDR3 is 15 amino acids. Trimming took 5 bases from V and 1 from J, leaving 14 bases between them. Looked up from germline, CDR1 is LNHDA and CDR2 is SQIVND (reference sequence). The CDR3 region is CASSPSSSANTEAFF. The CDR3 DNA follows: TGTGCCAGTAGTCCCTCCTCGAGCGCGAACACTGAAGCTTTCTTT. The whole variable domain, filled in from reference TRBV19 and TRBJ1-1, reads DGGITQSPKYLFRKEGQNVTLSCEQNLNHDAMYWYRQDPGQGLRLIYYSQIVNDFQKGDIAEGYSVSREKKESFPLTVTSAQKNPTAFYLCASSPSSSANTEAFFGQGTRLTVV.

The gene calls are TRBV27 and TRBJ2-7, with 7 bases lining up with TRBD1. With 0 bases clipped from V and 7 bases from J, the junction kept 9 bases outside the gene matches. CDR1 MNHEY and CDR2 SMNVEV come from the germline V gene (reference sequence). The CDR3 consists of 15 residues. The CDR3 region has the DNA TGTGCCAGCAGTTTATCCCAGACAGGGCTTGGGGAGCAGTACTTC. It is translated as CASSLSQTGLGEQYF.

The V gene is TRBV12-1, the J gene TRBJ2-3; TRBD2 is taken as the D call from the table, unchecked against the DNA. TRBV12-1 is a listed pseudogene. This CDR3 has 15 amino acids. CDR3 loop: CASSFELASTDTQYF. CDR3 nucleotide sequence: TGTGCCAGCAGCTTTGAACTAGCTAGCACAGATACGCAGTATTTT.

The chain couples TRBV19 to TRBJ2-3, with D tentatively TRBD2 (6 bases). The CDR3 loop spans 15 amino acids. The V gene's germline CDR1 is LNHDA and CDR2 SQIVND (reference sequence). The germline V and J ends were trimmed by 5 bases and 0 bases, with 12 bases remaining between them. Here the CDR3 reads CASSPGGLSTDTQYF. As DNA, the CDR3 is TGTGCCAGTAGTCCTGGAGGGCTGAGCACAGATACGCAGTATTTT.

V and J are TRBV10-2 and TRBJ1-5; D perhaps matches TRBD1 (5 bases). Trimming removed 5 bases from V and 6 bases from J, with 8 bases in between. Germline lookup yields CDR1 WSHSY and CDR2 SAAADI. This CDR3 contains 12 residues. The CDR3 DNA reads TGCGCCAGCAGTCCGGACATTCAGCCCCAGCATTTT. This sequence encodes CASSPDIQPQHF.

This clone was observed a handful of times. The chain links TRBV5-1 to TRBJ1-6; D call uncertain. Deletions cut 0 bases from V and 5 bases from J, with 12 bases between. CDR1 is SGHRS, CDR2 YFSETQ, per germline. The CDR3 length is 16 residues. The CDR3 loop is CASSLVAGWDNSPLHF. The CDR3 nucleotides are TGCGCCAGCAGCTTGGTGGCGGGGTGGGATAATTCACCCCTCCACTTT.

CDR3 DNA sequence: TGTGCCAGCAGACCCCGGGATATTTACGAGCAGTACGTC. It specifies CASRPRDIYEQYV. The J gene is TRBJ2-7, the V gene TRBV27; weak D call: TRBD2 (5 bases). Trimming took 6 bases from V and 4 from J, leaving 13 bases between them. Germline CDR1 is MNHEY and CDR2 is SMNVEV (reference sequence). The CDR3 is made up of 13 amino acids.

This chain connects TRBV18 to TRBJ1-1; 7 nucleotides match TRBD1. The germline CDR1 and CDR2 sequences are KGHSH and LQKENI. The CDR3 length is 15 residues. The junction had 9 bases not matched to a gene; V was cut back by 3 bases and J by 5 bases. CDR3: CASSPYLTGETEAFF. CDR3 sequence (DNA): TGTGCCAGCTCACCCTATCTTACAGGGGAAACTGAAGCTTTCTTT.

The chain combines TRBV5-8 with TRBJ2-7; 8 positions match TRBD1. Per the germline V gene, CDR1 is SGHTS and CDR2 is YDEGEE. Germline trimming cut 5 bases from V and 3 bases from J; bases unmatched to any gene: 10. The CDR3 runs to 15 residues. CDR3 in DNA: TGTGCCAGCAGTTACCCGGACAGGGAAGGCTACGAGCAGTACTTC. Its protein is CASSYPDREGYEQYF. Full variable domain (rest looked up from reference TRBV5-8 and TRBJ2-7): EAGVTQSPTHLIKTRGQQATLRCSPISGHTSVYWYQQALGLGLQFLLWYDEGEERNRGNFPPRFSGRQFPNYSSELNVNALELEDSALYLCASSYPDREGYEQYFGPGTRLTVT.

This chain links TRBV11-2 with TRBJ2-5, with 11 bases that match TRBD2. The trim removed 5 bases at V and 5 bases at J, leaving 7 bases unmatched. This CDR3 spans 15 amino acids. Looked up from germline, CDR1 is SGHAT and CDR2 is FQNNGV. The CDR3 region has the DNA TGTGCCAGCAGCAATAGCGGGGGGGCCCGGGAGACCCAGTACTTC. It yields the protein CASSNSGGARETQYF.

V usage is TRBV29-1 and J usage is TRBJ2-1, with 11 positions matching TRBD2. This CDR3 contains 17 residues. Unmatched junction bases numbered 11, after V lost 7 bases and J lost 0 bases. Germline assignment: CDR1 SQVTM and CDR2 ANQGSEA. The CDR3 DNA sequence: TGCAGCGCCGAGGGGGCTAGCGGGGGGAGCTCCTACAATGAGCAGTTCTTC. Translating gives CSAEGASGGSSYNEQFF.

Here the CDR3 DNA reads TGTGCTAGTGGTTTGAGGACAGGGTTGGGAGCGGGAGAGACCCAGTACTTC. It specifies CASGLRTGLGAGETQYF. The V gene is TRBV12-5, the J gene TRBJ2-5, with 8 bases lining up with TRBD1. After removal of 2 bases from V and 4 bases from J, the junction contained 12 bases not matched to a gene. This CDR3 comprises 17 residues. Germline V gives CDR1 LGHNT, CDR2 FRNRAP.

This sequence joins TRBV7-3 and TRBJ2-3; 7 bases are a match to TRBD2. With V trimmed by 4 bases and J by 3 bases, 7 bases remained unmatched. CDR1 is SGHTA, CDR2 FQGTGA, per germline. This CDR3 region has 15 residues. The CDR3 protein is CASSSSGTTTDTQYF. For the CDR3, the DNA is TGTGCCAGCAGCTCATCCGGGACTACTACAGATACGCAGTATTTT.

The J gene is TRBJ1-2, the V gene TRBV27; 7 bases map to TRBD1. V lost 6 bases to trimming and J lost 7 bases; unmatched junction nucleotides: 8. Germline CDR1 reads MNHEY; CDR2 reads SMNVEV (reference sequence). The CDR3 runs 13 residues. CDR3 loop: CASSSGQTPGYTF. CDR3 DNA: TGTGCCAGCAGCTCGGGACAGACTCCTGGCTACACCTTC.

The chain carries TRBV27 and TRBJ1-2; no firm D call. The V end was cut by 6 bases, the J end by 8 bases, with 13 bases between. The CDR3 is 12 residues long. Germline-derived CDR1 and CDR2 are MNHEY and SMNVEV (reference sequence). In DNA form, the CDR3 reads TGTGCCAGCAGCCGTCGGGAAGGCGGCTACACCTTC. Protein product: CASSRREGGYTF.

The chain has TRBV11-2 and TRBJ1-6; possible D gene TRBD1, 6 bases. Trimming took off 0 bases at V and 11 bases at J, with 8 bases between the two ends. Per germline, CDR1 SGHAT and CDR2 FQNNGV. The CDR3 contains 13 residues. The CDR3 is CASSLDRGAPLHF. CDR3 nucleotide sequence: TGTGCCAGCAGCTTAGACAGGGGAGCACCCCTCCACTTT.

This chain links TRBV28 with TRBJ2-3, with 14 nucleotides matching TRBD2. The CDR3 is 15 residues long. Germline assignment: CDR1 MDHEN and CDR2 SYDVKM. V trimming: 6 bases; J trimming: 3 bases; junction bases outside the gene matches: 2. The DNA for the CDR3 is TGTGCCAGCAGCGGGACTAGCGGGGGAACAGATACGCAGTATTTT. It codes for CASSGTSGGTDTQYF.

This clone was counted a single time. The rearrangement joins TRBV5-5 to TRBJ2-1, with 7 bases fitting TRBD1. Per the germline V gene, CDR1 is SGHKS and CDR2 is YYEKEE (reference sequence). The CDR3 spans 15 residues. Germline trimming cut 2 bases from V and 1 base from J; bases unmatched to any gene: 3. The CDR3 protein is CASSFAQGSYNEQFF. CDR3 in DNA: TGTGCCAGCAGCTTTGCACAGGGGTCCTACAATGAGCAGTTCTTC.